This entry lists 29 T cell receptor beta chains sequenced from one sample in a study of Ad26.COV2.S vaccination and SARS-CoV-2 variants. As for treatment: about 20 received Ad26.COV2.S at low or high dose, single or two shots; 5 received placebo; per-sample allocation not given. Vaccine and placebo recipients were sampled on day 63 after the first injection. Sequencing used immunoSEQ multiplex PCR; TCRdb keeps in-frame clones, though not all of them. Of 380,000 or so clones in the sample, about 83% were seen once. Sequencing used peripheral blood, obtained in a trial of Ad26.COV2.S vaccine versus placebo. Every receptor here comes from a person aged 18 to 59 who received the Ad26.COV2.S COVID-19 vaccine or a placebo.

This chain joins TRBV6-2 or TRBV6-3 and TRBJ1-1; D may be TRBD1 (6 bases). V was clipped by 6 bases and J by 8 bases, with 22 bases between them. Germline CDR1 reads MNHEY; CDR2 reads SVGEGT. The CDR3 has 15 amino acids. CDR3 amino acids: CASRPRGGARPEAFF. The DNA of the CDR3 is TGTGCCAGCAGACCTAGGGGGGGGGCGCGACCCGAAGCTTTCTTT.

This clone has just a few counts. This chain connects TRBV10-1 to TRBJ2-2; possibly TRBD2 for D (6 bases). The CDR3 is 14 residues long. Germline lookup yields CDR1 WNHNN and CDR2 SYGVQD (reference sequence). Trimming stripped 4 bases from V and 6 bases from J, with 12 bases between. CDR3 in amino acids: CASSAGEGAGELFF. The CDR3 coding sequence is TGCGCCAGCAGTGCGGGGGAAGGAGCCGGGGAGCTGTTTTTT.

CDR3 DNA sequence: TGTGCCAGCAGCTTGTTGCGGGACAGGGCCTTAGGGGGCTACACCTTC. Translation gives CASSLLRDRALGGYTF. The gene calls are TRBV5-6 and TRBJ1-2; 9 positions match TRBD1. The trim removed 1 base at V and 8 bases at J, leaving 12 bases unmatched. This CDR3 comprises 16 residues. CDR1 is SGHDT, CDR2 YYEEEE, per germline.

V and J are TRBV3-1 (or the pseudogene TRBV3-2) and TRBJ2-1; 10 nucleotides match TRBD2. Germline trimming cut 6 bases from V and 4 bases from J; bases unmatched to any gene: 15. The CDR3 spans 18 residues. The germline CDR1 and CDR2 sequences are LGHDT and YNNKEL (reference sequence). This CDR3 is CASSPFQVAGGMYNEQFF. The CDR3 nucleotides are TGTGCCAGCAGTCCTTTTCAAGTAGCGGGAGGTATGTACAATGAGCAGTTCTTC.

The chain joins TRBV6-4 to TRBJ1-2; D remains ambiguous. The CDR3 has 13 residues. V lost 2 bases and J lost 4, with 8 bases in between. Germline V gene sequence: CDR1 MRHNA, CDR2 SNTAGT. The CDR3 protein is CASSDERSYGYTF. Written as DNA, the CDR3 is TGTGCCAGCAGTGACGAAAGGAGCTATGGCTACACCTTC.

This clone has a single count. The chain is built from TRBV12-3 or TRBV12-4 and TRBJ1-1; D is undetermined. Deletions cut 6 bases from V and 5 bases from J, with 10 bases between. The CDR3 has 12 amino acids. The CDR3 DNA follows: TGTGCCAGCAGATGGAGCACGACTGAAGCTTTCTTT. This encodes CASRWSTTEAFF.

The chain uses TRBV6-5 and TRBJ1-1; D perhaps matches TRBD1 (5 bases). This CDR3 has 13 residues. CDR1 MNHEY and CDR2 SVGAGI come from the germline V gene. Trimming removed 2 bases from V and 4 bases from J, with 8 bases in between. The CDR3 region is CASSYNGGTEAFF. The DNA of the CDR3 is TGTGCCAGCAGTTACAACGGGGGCACTGAAGCTTTCTTT.

This chain uses TRBV6-5 with TRBJ1-1; D might be TRBD1 (6 bases). The CDR3 has 16 amino acids. Looked up from germline, CDR1 is MNHEY and CDR2 is SVGAGI. The V end was cut by 0 bases, the J end by 3 bases, with 14 bases between. This CDR3 reads CASSYSRPSGDTEAFF. CDR3 sequence (DNA): TGTGCCAGCAGTTACTCGAGGCCCTCAGGGGACACTGAAGCTTTCTTT.

The V call is TRBV21-1, the J call TRBJ2-5; the D call in the table, TRBD2, was not verified against the DNA. TRBV21-1 is a listed pseudogene. The CDR3 loop spans 16 amino acids. CDR3 residues: CASSKGERGEGETQYF. CDR3 DNA sequence: TGTGCCAGCAGCAAAGGTGAGCGAGGGGAGGGTGAGACCCAGTACTTC.

The rearrangement joins TRBV27 to TRBJ1-5, with D possibly matching TRBD1 (6 bases). Germline CDR1 MNHEY, CDR2 SMNVEV (reference sequence). Trimming took 1 base from V and 5 from J, leaving 9 bases between them. The CDR3 has 14 residues. CDR3 in DNA: TGTGCCAGCAGTTTATTAGGGGGGGATCAGCCCCAGCATTTT. Protein: CASSLLGGDQPQHF.

The chain recombines TRBV21-1 with TRBJ1-2. TRBV21-1 is noted as a pseudogene. The CDR3 spans 18 residues. The CDR3 here is CASSTRPRVPGFNYGYTF. In DNA, the CDR3 is TGTGCCAGCAGCACTAGACCGAGGGTCCCAGGTTTTAACTATGGCTACACCTTC.

The chain carries TRBV21-1 and TRBJ2-5; the table's D call, TRBD1, was not checked against the DNA. TRBV21-1 represents a pseudogene. The CDR3 extends over 14 amino acids. CDR3 sequence reads: CASKQGIGRETQYF. DNA for the CDR3: TGTGCCAGCAAACAGGGGATCGGGCGAGAGACCCAGTACTTC.

The chain carries TRBV5-4 and TRBJ2-1; 7 positions agree with TRBD2. CDR1 and CDR2 from the germline V gene are SGHNT and YYREEE (reference sequence). CDR3 length: 18 amino acids. J gave up 0 bases and V 0 bases, and 9 bases lay outside the gene matches. As DNA, the CDR3 is TGTGCCAGCAGCTTGGATTCTGGCGGGGGTCCCTCCTACAATGAGCAGTTCTTC. Amino acid sequence: CASSLDSGGGPSYNEQFF.

The chain carries TRBV7-2 and TRBJ2-5; 9 positions agree with TRBD2. Germline V lookup: CDR1 SGHTA, CDR2 FQGNSA. V was clipped by 1 base and J by 5 bases; unmatched bases: 11. This CDR3 is built from 17 residues. The CDR3 protein is CASSLGLAGGPVETQYF. DNA for the CDR3: TGTGCCAGCAGCTTAGGTCTGGCGGGGGGGCCTGTGGAGACCCAGTACTTC.

The chain employs TRBV18 and TRBJ1-2; D gene ambiguous. Trimming removed 3 bases from V and 3 bases from J, with 8 bases in between. This CDR3 has 13 residues. Per germline, CDR1 KGHSH and CDR2 LQKENI. The CDR3 here is CASSPEVDYGYTF. The DNA of the CDR3 is TGTGCCAGCTCACCGGAGGTTGACTATGGCTACACCTTC.

The chain joins TRBV7-9 to TRBJ2-7, with TRBD1 as a possible D gene (5 bases). Germline values: CDR1 SEHNR, CDR2 FQNEAQ (reference sequence). V was shortened by 5 bases and J by 0 bases, with 14 bases between the two germline ends. The CDR3 consists of 15 residues. The CDR3 protein is CASSPTGASSYEQYF. The CDR3 region has the DNA TGTGCCAGCAGCCCAACTGGGGCTAGCTCCTACGAGCAGTACTTC. Complete variable domain (other parts from reference TRBV7-9 and TRBJ2-7): DTGVSQNPRHKITKRGQNVTFRCDPISEHNRLYWYRQTLGQGPEFLTYFQNEAQLEKSRLLSDRFSAERPKGSFSTLEIQRTEQGDSAMYLCASSPTGASSYEQYFGPGTRLTVT.

The chain combines TRBV2 with TRBJ2-5; either TRBD1 or TRBD2 may supply D (7 bases each). Looked up from germline, CDR1 is SNHLY and CDR2 is FYNNEI. V lost 7 bases to trimming and J lost 5 bases, with 14 bases between them. This CDR3 is built from 13 residues. Here the CDR3 reads CASKQGGPETQYF. The DNA of the CDR3 is TGTGCCAGCAAGCAGGGGGGGCCGGAGACCCAGTACTTC.

The chain has TRBV5-1 and TRBJ1-1, with D perhaps TRBD1 (6 bases). Germline lookup yields CDR1 SGHRS and CDR2 YFSETQ. The CDR3 runs to 16 residues. Trimming took 2 bases from V and 0 from J, leaving 14 bases between them. This CDR3 reads CASSFSGHLLNTEAFF. DNA for the CDR3: TGCGCCAGCAGCTTTTCGGGACACCTCTTGAACACTGAAGCTTTCTTT. Variable domain in full (rest from reference TRBV5-1 and TRBJ1-1): KAGVTQTPRYLIKTRGQQVTLSCSPISGHRSVSWYQQTPGQGLQFLFEYFSETQRNKGNFPGRFSGRQFSNSRSEMNVSTLELGDSALYLCASSFSGHLLNTEAFFGQGTRLTVV.

The CDR3 DNA reads as TGTGCCAGCAGCTTTGGCGGCAACTATGGCTACACCTTC. The encoded protein is CASSFGGNYGYTF. The rearrangement uses TRBV7-3 and TRBJ1-2; D is unclear. The CDR3 runs to 13 residues. V shed 3 bases and J shed 2 bases, with 7 bases lying between them. The germline V gene has CDR1 SGHTA and CDR2 FQGTGA.

The chain is built from TRBV7-2 and TRBJ2-7, with TRBD2 matching over 7 bases. With 5 bases clipped from V and 3 bases from J, the junction kept 7 bases outside the gene matches. The germline gives CDR1 SGHTA, CDR2 FQGNSA. The CDR3 spans 14 residues. CDR3 sequence: CASSPSGGIYEQYF. The CDR3 nucleotides are TGTGCCAGCAGCCCCTCCGGGGGGATCTACGAGCAGTACTTC.

V is TRBV19 and J is TRBJ1-1; D is unclear. Per the germline V gene, CDR1 is LNHDA and CDR2 is SQIVND (reference sequence). The length of the CDR3 is 13 residues. Deletions cut 7 bases from V and 3 bases from J, with 12 bases between. CDR3 DNA: TGTGCCAGTAAGGTGGCGGCCGACACTGAAGCTTTCTTT. As protein: CASKVAADTEAFF.

The rearrangement links TRBV20-1 to TRBJ2-3; weak D call: TRBD1 (5 bases). Germline V CDR1 and CDR2: DFQATT, SNEGSKA (reference sequence). V was pared by 6 bases and J by 5 bases, with 9 bases between. The CDR3 consists of 11 residues. CDR3 residues: CSARARDTQYF. The CDR3 DNA reads as TGCAGTGCCAGGGCACGAGATACGCAGTATTTT.

V and J are TRBV6-6 and TRBJ2-2; no firm D call. V shed 0 bases and J shed 3 bases, with 8 bases lying between them. Germline V lookup: CDR1 MNHNY, CDR2 SVGAGI (reference sequence). The CDR3 is 15 amino acids. This CDR3 is CASSYSSGDTGELFF. Here the CDR3 DNA reads TGTGCCAGCAGTTACTCCTCCGGAGACACCGGGGAGCTGTTTTTT.

The chain links TRBV27 to TRBJ2-3; D gene uncertain. The CDR3 runs to 16 residues. Germline CDR1 reads MNHEY; CDR2 reads SMNVEV (reference sequence). Between the trimmed V and J ends, which lost 6 bases and 6 bases, there was a span of 22 bases. As DNA, the CDR3 is TGTGCCAGCAGGGGAAGATATGGACGGGTCGGGGATACGCAGTATTTT. It is translated as CASRGRYGRVGDTQYF.

The J gene is TRBJ1-2, the V gene TRBV5-1, with 8 bases that match TRBD1. Germline V gene lookup returns CDR1 SGHRS and CDR2 YFSETQ. Trimming cost V 2 bases and J 0 bases; bases outside gene matches: 3. The CDR3 extends over 15 amino acids. The CDR3 DNA is TGCGCCAGCAGCTTCGGACAGGGACCTAACTATGGCTACACCTTC. Translating gives CASSFGQGPNYGYTF.

This chain connects TRBV4-3 to TRBJ2-2, with TRBD1 matching over 8 bases. This CDR3 has 20 amino acids. Germline V lookup: CDR1 LGHNA, CDR2 YSLEER. V trimming: 1 base; J trimming: 1 base; junction bases outside the gene matches: 14. The CDR3 loop reads CASSQARVITGTGNTGELFF. In nucleotides, the CDR3 is TGCGCCAGCAGCCAAGCGAGGGTAATTACGGGGACAGGGAACACCGGGGAGCTGTTTTTT.

The J gene is TRBJ2-7, the V gene TRBV6-5; D gene unclear. Trimming pared 10 bases from V and 0 bases from J, leaving 13 bases between. CDR3 length equals 13 residues. The V gene's germline CDR1 is MNHEY and CDR2 SVGAGI. The CDR3 reads CATTLLPSYEQYF. CDR3 sequence (DNA): TGTGCCACAACCTTACTTCCCTCCTACGAGCAGTACTTC.

The chain recombines TRBV7-3 with TRBJ2-7; possibly TRBD2 for D (6 bases). Germline CDR1 SGHTA, CDR2 FQGTGA. The length of the CDR3 is 14 residues. Trimming removed 3 bases from V and 3 bases from J, with 12 bases in between. CDR3 sequence (DNA): TGTGCCAGCAGCTTTGGCGGGACCGGCTACGAGCAGTACTTC. Translating gives CASSFGGTGYEQYF. Using reference TRBV7-3 and TRBJ2-7 for the parts outside the CDR3, the full variable domain is GAGVSQTPSNKVTEKGKYVELRCDPISGHTALYWYRQSLGQGPEFLIYFQGTGAADDSGLPNDRFFAVRPEGSVSTLKIQRTERGDSAVYLCASSFGGTGYEQYFGPGTRLTVT.

CDR3 protein: CACTPWERDEAGELFF. CDR3 nucleotides: TGTGCCTGTACCCCCTGGGAGAGGGATGAGGCCGGGGAGCTGTTTTTT. The chain recombines TRBV30 with TRBJ2-2; D is possibly TRBD2 (5 bases). V was shortened by 6 bases and J by 6 bases, with 23 bases between the two germline ends. CDR1 and CDR2 (germline): GTSNPN, SVGIG (reference sequence). This CDR3 comprises 16 residues.